Listed below are T cell receptor beta chains from one sample, sequenced in a study of regulatory T cells in long-lasting Graves disease. Each CDR3 protein is one row after TCRdb ran MiXCR on the multiplex PCR reads. The data show under 450,000 distinct CDR3 sequences, approximately 23% seen once. Sequences were derived from peripheral blood mononuclear cells (PBMCs), sampled when the disease was refractory, from a patient treated with antithyroid drugs. These receptors were taken from a woman aged 40 to 50 with Graves disease. Each CDR3 is given with its conserved first and last residue. Fields, in order: D gene, clone size, J gene, V gene, CDR3 DNA, CDR3 protein. D genes are given only for firm matches. For some rows the clone size is stated as once, few or many, or as a class when expanded; others skip it.

. | . | TRBJ2-3 | TRBV14 | TGTGCCAGCAGCCGTTACGGGGGGCAGGTTCGCACAGATACGCAGTATTTT | CASSRYGGQVRTDTQYF
. | few | TRBJ2-7 | TRBV5-1 | TGCGCCAGCAGCTTGGCCGCGGGGAGCGCCTACGAGCAGTACTTC | CASSLAAGSAYEQYF
. | . | TRBJ2-3 | TRBV15 | TGTGCCACCAGCAGAGATCGACCAGGCACAGATACGCAGTATTTT | CATSRDRPGTDTQYF
. | many | TRBJ2-5 | TRBV12-3/TRBV12-4 | TGTGCCAGCAGTTTAGTGCGGGGCCACCAAGAGACCCAGTACTTC | CASSLVRGHQETQYF
. | few | TRBJ2-5 | TRBV28 | TGTGCCAGCACCCAGGGGTTGGAGACCCAGTACTTC | CASTQGLETQYF
. | few | TRBJ1-1 | TRBV5-8 | TGTGCCAGCAGCAAAAACAGGGTCCGAAACACTGAAGCTTTCTTT | CASSKNRVRNTEAFF
. | . | TRBJ2-7 | TRBV27 | TGTACCAGCAGTGGCTTATCCCGGGGCGGAAACTACGAGCAGTACTTC | CTSSGLSRGGNYEQYF
. | . | TRBJ1-1 | TRBV19 | TGTGCCAGTAGTATAAAGCTACAACCGAACACTGAAGCTTTCTTT | CASSIKLQPNTEAFF
. | . | TRBJ2-2 | TRBV28 | TGTGCCAGCAGACCCGACACAGGGCTTAACACCGGGGAGCTGTTTTTT | CASRPDTGLNTGELFF
. | few | TRBJ1-4 | TRBV20-1 | TGCAGTGCTAGTGGGGGGAGTACTAATGAAAAACTGTTTTTT | CSASGGSTNEKLFF
. | . | TRBJ2-1 | TRBV7-3 | TGTGCTAGCAGCTCGGGACACAATGAGCAGTTCTTC | CASSSGHNEQFF
. | many | TRBJ2-6 | TRBV28 | TGTGCCAGCAGTTTAGGCGCCTCTGGGGCCAACGTCCTGACTTTC | CASSLGASGANVLTF
. | many | TRBJ2-2 | TRBV29-1 | TGCAGCGTTCGAGACGGACTAAGGAAGAACACCGGGGAGCTGTTTTTT | CSVRDGLRKNTGELFF
TRBD1 | . | TRBJ2-7 | TRBV19 | TGTGCCAGTAGGTTCCGGGACAGGGACTACGAGCAGTACTTC | CASRFRDRDYEQYF
TRBD1 | . | TRBJ1-1 | TRBV15 | TGTGCCACCAGCAGTAAAAGGACAGGGGGCAGGAACACTGAAGCTTTCTTT | CATSSKRTGGRNTEAFF
TRBD2 | . | TRBJ2-1 | TRBV12-3/TRBV12-4 | TGTGCCAGCCTGGAGGGAGGGCCCAATGAGCAGTTCTTC | CASLEGGPNEQFF
. | many | TRBJ1-1 | TRBV28 | TGTGCCAGCAGTCCCGTCGTCACTGAAGCTTTCTTT | CASSPVVTEAFF
TRBD2 | . | TRBJ2-2 | TRBV5-6 | TGTGCCAGCAGCCGGGGGTTGACTAGCGGGAATACCGGGGAGCTGTTTTTT | CASSRGLTSGNTGELFF
TRBD1 | many | TRBJ2-1 | TRBV2 | TGTGCCAGCAGTTGGGACAGGGCCGCCTACAATGAGCAGTTCTTC | CASSWDRAAYNEQFF
. | many | TRBJ2-7 | TRBV28 | TGTGCCAGCAGTTTATACAACTACGAGCAGTACTTC | CASSLYNYEQYF
TRBD2 | many | TRBJ2-5 | TRBV5-6 | TGTGCCAGCAGCCATGGACTAGCTTCGGTAGAGACCCAGTACTTC | CASSHGLASVETQYF
. | . | TRBJ2-7 | TRBV5-1 | TGCGCCAGCAGCAGGGACATCTACTACGAGCAGTACTTC | CASSRDIYYEQYF
. | many | TRBJ2-5 | TRBV2 | TGTGCCAGCAGTGGGACAGCATCGGAATTTAAAGAGACCCAGTACTTC | CASSGTASEFKETQYF
TRBD2 | few | TRBJ2-2 | TRBV5-1 | TGCGCCAGCAGTGGTCGACTAGCGGGAGTACTGTTTTTT | CASSGRLAGVLFF
. | . | TRBJ2-3 | TRBV19 | TGTGCCAGTGCATCCTCCGATACGCAGTATTTT | CASASSDTQYF
. | . | TRBJ2-7 | TRBV7-9 | TGTGCCAGCAGCCCCGAGGGGCGGAATCGCGAGCAGTACTTC | CASSPEGRNREQYF
. | few | TRBJ2-3 | TRBV28 | TGTGCCAGCACCTCTAGGGCCACTTTTCTGCGGGGATACACAGATACGCAGTATTTT | CASTSRATFLRGYTDTQYF
TRBD1 | . | TRBJ2-2 | TRBV24-1 | TGTGCCACCAGTGACGAACAGGGGCCCACCGGGGAGCTGTTTTTT | CATSDEQGPTGELFF
TRBD1 | . | TRBJ2-1 | TRBV6-1 | TGTGCCAGCAGTGAAGTTTTTCATCGGACAGGGGCCAATGAGCAGTTCTTC | CASSEVFHRTGANEQFF
TRBD2 | . | TRBJ2-1 | TRBV6-2/TRBV6-3 | TGTGCCAGCAGTGAGAGAATAGCGGGAGGGCCGTACAATGAGCAGTTCTTC | CASSERIAGGPYNEQFF
TRBD2 | many | TRBJ2-5 | TRBV19 | TGTGCCAGTAGTAATAGACTAGCGGGAGGGCCTTTGGAGACCCAGTACTTC | CASSNRLAGGPLETQYF
TRBD2 | few | TRBJ2-7 | TRBV7-9 | TGTGCCAGCAGCCTAGCGGGAGGTTTGGACGAGCAGTACTTC | CASSLAGGLDEQYF
. | many | TRBJ1-5 | TRBV7-2 | TGTGCCAGCAGCTCGCTTGTTTGGCAGAGCAATCAGCCCCAGCATTTT | CASSSLVWQSNQPQHF